Shown below are 4 T cell receptor beta chains from a single sample sequenced in a study of cytomegalovirus exposure and HLA in healthy donors. PCR primers comprised 60 Vbeta and 13 Jbeta primers. Produced via immunoSEQ multiplex PCR; TCRdb's table is partial and in-frame only. Its table lists 150,000 to 200,000 clones. The sequencing input was PBMCs. Receptors originate from a man aged 25 to 40 in good health and CMV-seronegative.

This sequence joins TRBV5-6 and TRBJ2-3; D possibly corresponds to TRBD1 (6 bases). Germline V gives CDR1 SGHDT, CDR2 YYEEEE. Between the trimmed V and J ends, which lost 6 bases and 5 bases, there was a span of 13 bases. This CDR3 spans 13 amino acids. CDR3: CASIRGWEDTQYF. Here the CDR3 DNA reads TGTGCCAGCATAAGGGGGTGGGAAGATACGCAGTATTTT. The whole variable domain, remainder taken from reference TRBV5-6 and TRBJ2-3, is DAGVTQSPTHLIKTRGQQVTLRCSPKSGHDTVSWYQQALGQGPQFIFQYYEEEERQRGNFPDRFSGHQFPNYSSELNVNALLLGDSALYLCASIRGWEDTQYFGPGTRLTVL.

J is TRBJ1-4 and V is TRBV6-1; D may be TRBD1 (5 bases). The CDR3 covers 14 residues. From germline, CDR1 is MNHNS and CDR2 SASEGT. V shed 5 bases and J shed 7 bases, with 14 bases lying between them. The chain's CDR3 is CASSWNGGSEKLFF. The CDR3 DNA sequence: TGTGCCAGCAGTTGGAACGGGGGAAGTGAAAAACTGTTTTTT.

The rearrangement joins TRBV4-3 to TRBJ2-6; D ambiguous. Germline CDR1 and CDR2: LGHNA and YSLEER. V gave up 0 bases and J gave up 0 bases, with 9 bases separating them. The CDR3 has 17 residues. CDR3 in DNA: TGCGCCAGCAGCCAAGAACAGTTTGTCTCTGGGGCCAACGTCCTGACTTTC. It is translated as CASSQEQFVSGANVLTF.

The CDR3 coding sequence is TGCGCCAGCAGCCAAGTTACAGCGGGACTTGGGTACGAGCAGTACTTC. Its translation: CASSQVTAGLGYEQYF. The chain employs TRBV4-1 and TRBJ2-7; 7 bases agree with TRBD2. V lost 1 base to trimming and J lost 4 bases; unmatched junction nucleotides: 10. The CDR3 has 16 amino acids. In germline, CDR1 is MGHRA, CDR2 YSYEKL.